This T cell receptor (beta chain) was recovered during a study of early stage breast cancer tumors. Overall study findings and caveats: Bulk DNA sequencing of unsorted cells missed chain pairing and markers. In about 90% of the 16 patients, blood comparison separated tumor from normal breast. Enriched TCRB sequences shared across patients were mostly commonly generated sequences.

About this clone: What it binds is unknown.

Each sample had two DNA replicates, approximately 0.5 ug blood or around 1.5 ug tissue. Sequencing was performed with immunoSEQ multiplex PCR; in TCRdb, only in-frame clones are kept and a portion is missing. The sample includes tens of thousands of clones, more than 65% seen only once; the top ten take around 3.4%. Germline assignment: CDR1 SGDLS and CDR2 YYNGEE. Trimming stripped 0 bases from V and 5 bases from J, with 14 bases between. This CDR3 contains 15 residues. This sequence joins TRBV9 and TRBJ1-2; D ambiguous. This TCR was sampled from a person in their sixties with breast cancer. The sequencing sample was made of blood. The DNA for the CDR3 is TGTGCCAGCAGCGTAGATGAGGCCCTTGGGTATGGCTACACCTTC. Translating it yields CASSVDEALGYGYTF.